The entry below describes one T cell receptor (beta chain). Its antigen is undetermined. The same CDR3 is also encoded by other DNA sequences in this sample. The entry originates in a study of shared clonotypes between healthy human individuals. Under the authors' procedure: ImmunoSEQ sequences covered only the junction and lacked quality scores; filtering therefore differed. Sequenced by immunoSEQ multiplex PCR; TCRdb stores in-frame clones only, minus some. The V and J calls and the clone size are those of that table, but D and trimming were determined from the DNA. Among roughly 2.2 million clones, roughly 93% were seen once, and the ten largest hold about 0.39%. Study-level points and caveats: A handful of donors had 4% to 5% of their naive CD4 clonotypes in common. Naive subsets generally exceeded memory subsets in estimated richness.

CDR1 SGHRS and CDR2 YFSETQ come from the germline V gene. V gave up 4 bases and J gave up 5 bases, with 12 bases separating them. The CDR3 consists of 13 residues. The sequenced material came from naive CD4+ T cells from PBMCs. As for subset: CD45RA+ positively selected. The chain carries TRBV5-1 and TRBJ2-5; D may correspond to TRBD1 or TRBD2 (6 bases each). The sequence derives from a man in his late teens or twenties in good health. Some clones in this sample may be carry-over from other donors' samples. The CDR3 sequence: CASSPEGGETQYF. CDR3 coding DNA: TGCGCCAGCAGCCCAGAAGGGGGGGAGACCCAGTACTTC. The entire variable domain, with the rest obtained from reference TRBV5-1 and TRBJ2-5, is as follows: KAGVTQTPRYLIKTRGQQVTLSCSPISGHRSVSWYQQTPGQGLQFLFEYFSETQRNKGNFPGRFSGRQFSNSRSEMNVSTLELGDSALYLCASSPEGGETQYFGPGTRLLVL.